This T cell receptor (beta chain) was observed in a study of CXCR3-negative and CXCR3-positive naive CD8 T cells. Overall study context: Libraries each contributed about 1.5 +/- 0.3 million TRB reads, for about 135 million in total. Study-wide results and limits: In naive cells, CXCR3-negative and CXCR3-positive subsets had similar TRBV-TRBJ usage; memory cells differed.

Regarding this clonotype: The antigen remains unidentified.

Germline V gene lookup returns CDR1 MDHEN and CDR2 SYDVKM. CDR3 length equals 16 residues. UMI-labeled 5' RACE TRB cDNA libraries were prepared from the cells. TCRdb reprocessed the 5' RACE reads and stores each CDR3 protein as one record, lacking DNA. The specimen's table records about 120,000 distinct CDR3 sequences. The sample comprised naive CXCR3- CD8+ T cells from blood. The subset was: CD45RO-CCR7+CD27+CD95- naive CD8+ T cells lacking CXCR3 (TNR3-). The receptor's source is a human donor in good health. Some clones in this sample may be carry-over from other donors' samples. The V and J genes are TRBV28 and TRBJ1-2; TCRdb's D call, TRBD1, is unchecked because there is no DNA. This CDR3 reads CATSGTGSSPRYGYTF.